The clone carrying this TCR beta chain was seen only once. Its specificity is unknown. The data belong to a study of CD8+CD57+ T cells in acquired aplastic anemia. Looking at the study overall: Sorted CD4+ and CD8+ cells gave an average of approximately 3 ug of DNA. CD4+ cell libraries from healthy donors averaged about 10.8 million reads.

Investigators profiled TCR beta VDJ and CDR3 from genomic DNA template. TCRdb passed the reads through MiXCR, listing each CDR3 protein once. This table holds roughly 58,000 distinct CDR3 sequences, less than 65% found once. Germline lookup yields CDR1 SNHLY and CDR2 FYNNEI. V lost 6 bases to trimming and J lost 7 bases, with 18 bases between them. The CDR3 is 14 residues long. General study findings and limits: Roughly 27 shared CD8+ CDR3s appeared highly expressed within patients' immunodominant clones.

The chain employs TRBV2 and TRBJ1-1, with D uncertain. What was sequenced was sorted CD4+, CD8+, or CD8+CD57+ T cells (not recorded which) from PBMCs. The TCR sequence derives from a human donor in good health, serving as a control. As DNA, the CDR3 is TGTGCCAGCAGCCAAGAGGAAGGGAGCGATGAAGCTTTCTTT. It is translated as CASSQEEGSDEAFF.